This T cell receptor (beta chain) came from a study of cytomegalovirus exposure and HLA in healthy donors. Per germline, CDR1 MNHEY and CDR2 SVGAGI. The CDR3 is 15 residues long. V shed 4 bases, J shed 3 bases, and the junction held 9 bases outside the gene matches. As for this clone: The antigen remains undetermined.

PCR employed 60 Vbeta and 13 Jbeta primers. This table comes from immunoSEQ multiplex PCR, and its TCRdb copy is limited to in-frame clones, with some not included. The repertoire includes just over 200,000 clones, roughly three quarters of them detected once, and about 1.7% sits in the top ten. Study results and caveats: It is likely that the observed cluster of highly shared sequence variants was a sequencing artifact. Later analysis reportedly placed an Asian-associated ancestry cluster below the approximately 650-donor mean in N-insertions.

The source material was PBMCs. This chain links TRBV6-5 with TRBJ2-7; 7 bases agree with TRBD1. This TCR came from a man aged 50 to 60 in good health and CMV-seronegative. CDR3 loop: CASSSPGTALYEQYF. DNA of the CDR3: TGTGCCAGCAGTTCTCCCGGGACAGCCCTCTACGAGCAGTACTTC.